Following are 10 T cell receptor beta chains from one sample sequenced in a study of blood T cell repertoires in COVID-19. Here immunoSEQ multiplex PCR was the method, and the copy in TCRdb shows in-frame clones only, minus some. In the table there are over 130,000 clones, approximately 85% of which are singletons. The sequencing sample was made of peripheral blood. These receptors were obtained from a man aged 50-60 years with acute or convalescent COVID-19.

The gene calls are TRBV5-1 and TRBJ2-4; a weak D match, TRBD2 (6 bases). The CDR3 has 15 residues. CDR1 SGHRS and CDR2 YFSETQ come from the germline V gene. The V and J ends lost 4 bases and 2 bases respectively, with 13 bases between them. CDR3 nucleotide sequence: TGCGCCAGCAGCCTCTCCGGGGGATCCAAAAACATTCAGTACTTC. This codes for CASSLSGGSKNIQYF.

This clone is a singleton in its sample. V is TRBV11-2 and J is TRBJ2-7; TRBD1 might be the D (5 bases). CDR3 length equals 13 residues. The ends were cut back, 5 bases at V and 3 bases at J, with 11 bases in the middle. Germline values: CDR1 SGHAT, CDR2 FQNNGV. CDR3 sequence reads: CASSHGHYYEQYF. The CDR3 DNA follows: TGTGCCAGCAGCCACGGACATTACTACGAGCAGTACTTC.

The chain uses TRBV4-2 and TRBJ2-3; TRBD2 agrees at 9 bases. Germline V lookup: CDR1 LGHNA, CDR2 YNFKEQ. The CDR3 totals 16 residues. J gave up 0 bases and V 4 bases, and 5 bases lay outside the gene matches. As DNA, the CDR3 is TGTGCCAGCAGCCGGACTAGCGATCCTAGCACAGATACGCAGTATTTT. Its protein is CASSRTSDPSTDTQYF.

The J gene is TRBJ1-5, the V gene TRBV25-1, with 8 bases fitting TRBD1. Germline assignment: CDR1 MGHDK and CDR2 SYGVNS. This CDR3 comprises 14 residues. Trimming cost V 4 bases and J 7 bases; bases outside gene matches: 6. In DNA, the CDR3 is TGTGCCAGCAGTGTGACAGGGGCTCGCCAGCCCCAGCATTTT. Translated: CASSVTGARQPQHF.

J is TRBJ1-1 and V is TRBV5-4; no reliable D call. CDR3 length: 15 residues. Germline assignment: CDR1 SGHNT and CDR2 YYREEE (reference sequence). V lost 0 bases and J lost 0, with 9 bases in between. CDR3 bases: TGTGCCAGCAGCTTGGGTGGCACCATGAACACTGAAGCTTTCTTT. It yields the protein CASSLGGTMNTEAFF.

This rearrangement joins TRBV7-6 to TRBJ2-2; D possibly corresponds to TRBD1 (6 bases). The V gene's germline CDR1 is SGHVS and CDR2 FNYEAQ. This CDR3 has 17 residues. Trimming cost V 5 bases and J 2 bases, with 18 bases left between them. CDR3 DNA sequence: TGTGCCAGCAGCCCCCGGGGCGACAGGCCTAACACCGGGGAGCTGTTTTTT. Translation: CASSPRGDRPNTGELFF.

The V gene is TRBV5-3, the J gene TRBJ2-6, with 7 bases that match TRBD1. TRBV5-3 carries the ORF label, with uncertain function. The CDR3 is 17 amino acids. The ends lost 0 bases at V and 4 bases at J; junction bases unmatched: 7. The chain's CDR3 is CARSLVIDRVGANVLTF. In nucleotides, the CDR3 is TGTGCCAGAAGCTTGGTGATAGACAGGGTCGGGGCCAACGTCCTGACTTTC.

V usage is TRBV5-1 and J usage is TRBJ2-2; D unclear. The V gene's germline CDR1 is SGHRS and CDR2 YFSETQ. V lost 4 bases and J lost 4, with 5 bases in between. There are 12 residues in the CDR3. The CDR3 sequence: CASSPFTGELFF. CDR3 bases: TGCGCCAGCAGCCCTTTCACCGGGGAGCTGTTTTTT. Variable domain in full (rest from reference TRBV5-1 and TRBJ2-2): KAGVTQTPRYLIKTRGQQVTLSCSPISGHRSVSWYQQTPGQGLQFLFEYFSETQRNKGNFPGRFSGRQFSNSRSEMNVSTLELGDSALYLCASSPFTGELFFGEGSRLTVL.

This rearrangement joins TRBV9 to TRBJ2-3, with D possibly being TRBD2 (6 bases). The germline V and J ends were trimmed by 3 bases and 6 bases, with 11 bases remaining between them. This CDR3 contains 13 residues. The germline V gene has CDR1 SGDLS and CDR2 YYNGEE. The CDR3, as DNA: TGTGCCAGCAGCGGGGGCGGGATGGATACGCAGTATTTT. It specifies CASSGGGMDTQYF.

The chain is built from TRBV10-3 and TRBJ1-1, with D hard to call. The CDR3 is made up of 13 amino acids. Trimming pared 6 bases from V and 1 base from J, leaving 9 bases between. From germline, CDR1 is ENHRY and CDR2 SYGVKD. The DNA for the CDR3 is TGTGCCATCAGCCTCGAGGGGAACACTGAAGCTTTCTTT. Protein product: CAISLEGNTEAFF.